This TCR beta chain is from a study of cytomegalovirus exposure and HLA in healthy donors. Germline V gene lookup returns CDR1 SGDLS and CDR2 YYNGEE. J was trimmed by 3 bases and V by 0 bases; bases with no gene match: 5. This CDR3 has 15 residues. About this clone itself: The antigen is unknown.

Vbeta (60) and Jbeta (13) primers were used in the PCR. Using immunoSEQ multiplex PCR, the repertoire was profiled, and TCRdb retains in-frame clones only, with some absent. The sample has 200,000 to 250,000 clones; approximately 82% are singletons. Notes on the study in general: Presence/absence analyses assumed roughly uniform sequencing depth across donors. The majority of CMV-associated TCR beta chains were reported as apparently HLA-restricted in a later analysis. TCR beta V segments were, for the most part, productive about 87% or about 30% of the time in an earlier analysis.

The source of this sequence is a woman in her 40s in good health and CMV-seronegative. The rearrangement links TRBV9 to TRBJ1-2; 7 bases agree with TRBD1. Source material: PBMCs. The CDR3 spells CASSVEGAIDYGYTF. The DNA of the CDR3 is TGTGCCAGCAGCGTAGAGGGGGCGATCGACTATGGCTACACCTTC.